The clone carrying this TCR beta chain was detected a few times. CDR1 and CDR2 from the germline V gene are SQVTM and ANQGSEA. With 4 bases clipped from V and 5 bases from J, the junction kept 7 bases outside the gene matches. The CDR3 runs 14 residues. The data derive from a study of T-cell reconstitution after alpha-beta-depleted transplantation in children. The library targeted TCRbeta and was prepared with unique molecular identifiers. TCRdb independently ran MiXCR on the PCR reads; one entry per CDR3 protein. Seen here are 400,000 to 500,000 distinct CDR3 sequences, under 13% observed once, and the top ten hold approximately 5%.

The clonotype originates from a human donor who donated a stem cell graft to a child with acute myeloid leukemia. Sequencing used PBMCs from the stem cell graft donor, obtained from the stem cell graft. The chain carries TRBV29-1 and TRBJ2-1, with 8 bases matching TRBD2. CDR3 DNA: TGCAGCGTTGCTGGGACTAGAGCTGACAATGAGCAGTTCTTC. Translated, it gives CSVAGTRADNEQFF.